This TCR beta chain came from a study of human T cells and chemical hapten exposure. Overall study: Per-sample TCR yields varied mainly from small pooled library volume differences.

TCRdb re-called the RACE reads through MiXCR, storing one row per CDR3 protein. The data contain 300,000 to 350,000 distinct CDR3 sequences, around 7% of them singletons. Germline V gives CDR1 SQVTM, CDR2 ANQGSEA. This CDR3 comprises 14 residues. With 4 bases clipped from V and 6 bases from J, the junction kept 7 bases outside the gene matches. Study-wide points: Expanded TCR sets contained significantly more large CDR3 similarity clusters than controls.

Sample time point: patch test 1, 2 weeks after DPC sensitization. Sample treatment: therapeutic diphenylcyclopropenone sensitization with weekly scalp DPC. In its sample, this clonotype was seen many times. Its antigen is still unknown. Sequences were derived from whole blood, sampled in connection with sensitization to the hapten diphenylcyclopropenone (DPC). The sequence derives from a woman between 18 and 30 years old with alopecia areata. Some clones in this sample may be carry-over from other donors' samples. V is TRBV29-1 and J is TRBJ2-3; 10 bases match TRBD2. The CDR3 is CSVAVAGGQDTQYF. CDR3 nucleotides: TGCAGCGTTGCTGTAGCGGGGGGCCAGGATACGCAGTATTTT.